This entry lists 28 T cell receptor beta chains sequenced from one sample in a study of CD8+ T cells in alopecia areata. Extracted from the samples, RNA was reverse transcribed into cDNA to serve as the sequencing template. Here immunoSEQ multiplex PCR was the method, and the copy in TCRdb shows in-frame clones only, minus some. The sample has under 350,000 clones, roughly 50% seen once. Stated treatment: oral pan-JAK inhibitor, 5-10 mg twice daily. Sequences were derived from CD4+ T cells sorted from blood, sampled at week 24, from a patient treated with tofacitinib. These receptors were collected from a human donor with alopecia areata.

The J gene is TRBJ1-1, the V gene TRBV30; unclear D gene. The germline CDR1 and CDR2 sequences are GTSNPN and SVGIG (reference sequence). Deletions cut 5 bases from V and 0 bases from J, with 4 bases between. There are 11 residues in the CDR3. As DNA, the CDR3 is TGTGCCTGGGTGCTGAACACTGAAGCTTTCTTT. This sequence encodes CAWVLNTEAFF.

This chain links TRBV29-1 with TRBJ2-2; D is possibly TRBD2 (6 bases). The CDR3 extends over 12 amino acids. Germline V CDR1 and CDR2: SQVTM, ANQGSEA. The CDR3 DNA follows: TGCAGTCTTAAGGAGGGAACCGGGGAGCTGTTTTTT. It yields the protein CSLKEGTGELFF.

CDR3 DNA sequence: TGTGCCTGGGACGGGAAGGGGTCTGGAAACACCATATATTTT. Its translation is CAWDGKGSGNTIYF. The genes are TRBV30 and TRBJ1-3; D perhaps matches TRBD1 (5 bases). This CDR3 comprises 14 residues. V gave up 5 bases and J gave up 1 base, with 12 bases separating them. From germline, CDR1 is GTSNPN and CDR2 SVGIG (reference sequence).

This clone was detected only a few times. V is TRBV5-1 and J is TRBJ2-2; D not certain. The CDR3 sequence is 16 residues long. The V and J ends lost 0 bases and 0 bases respectively, with 9 bases between them. Germline CDR1 and CDR2: SGHRS and YFSETQ. CDR3 residues: CASSLVGSTNTGELFF. CDR3 in DNA: TGCGCCAGCAGCTTGGTTGGCAGCACGAACACCGGGGAGCTGTTTTTT.

V and J are TRBV25-1 and TRBJ2-2; D might be TRBD1 or TRBD2, each matching 5 bases. Looked up from germline, CDR1 is MGHDK and CDR2 is SYGVNS. There are 15 residues in the CDR3. The V end lost 2 bases, the J end lost 9 bases, and 16 bases lay between the germline ends. In DNA form, the CDR3 reads TGTGCCAGCAGTGAAGGGACCCAGGTGTACCGGGAGCTGTTTTTT. Translating gives CASSEGTQVYRELFF.

Points on this clone: Relative to the germline gene, one junction end is altered; a read error may explain this. The rearrangement joins TRBV5-4 to TRBJ1-4, with D possibly being TRBD1 (6 bases). The germline gives CDR1 SGHNT, CDR2 YYREEE (reference sequence). The CDR3 has 14 residues. CDR3 protein: CASSTGPSKEKLFF. CDR3 in DNA: TGTGCCAGCAGCACAGGGCCTTCTAAGGAAAAACTGTTTTTT.

This clone was found a few times. The rearrangement joins TRBV7-2 to TRBJ2-3; 10 nucleotides agree with TRBD2. The V and J ends lost 5 bases and 3 bases, in that order; junction bases with no gene match: 2. The CDR3 totals 14 residues. CDR1 is SGHTA and CDR2 is FQGNSA in the germline V gene. The CDR3 coding sequence is TGTGCCAGCAGCATGGGACTAGCGACAGATACGCAGTATTTT. As protein: CASSMGLATDTQYF.

This clone was seen only a few times. The rearrangement links TRBV29-1 to TRBJ1-2; D is ambiguous. The CDR3 has 12 amino acids. V was shortened by 7 bases and J by 5 bases, with 14 bases between the two germline ends. Germline V gene sequence: CDR1 SQVTM, CDR2 ANQGSEA. The CDR3 region is CSAERLFYGYTF. DNA for the CDR3: TGCAGCGCCGAGCGTCTATTTTATGGCTACACCTTC.

Only a few counts were recorded for this clone. The gene calls are TRBV29-1 and TRBJ1-6; D may be TRBD1 (5 bases). The CDR3 has 15 amino acids. Per germline, CDR1 SQVTM and CDR2 ANQGSEA. V lost 4 bases to trimming and J lost 0 bases, with 10 bases between them. Here the CDR3 reads CSVGCRASYNSPLHF. The CDR3 region has the DNA TGCAGCGTTGGGTGCAGGGCCTCCTATAATTCACCCCTCCACTTT.

The chain uses TRBV6-6 and TRBJ2-5, with 8 bases matching TRBD1. The CDR3 loop spans 15 amino acids. The junction had 5 bases not matched to a gene; V was cut back by 0 bases and J by 5 bases. Germline V gene lookup returns CDR1 MNHNY and CDR2 SVGAGI (reference sequence). The CDR3 DNA is TGTGCCAGCAGTTACTCTCGGGACAGGTGGGAGACCCAGTACTTC. This sequence encodes CASSYSRDRWETQYF.

In regard to this clone: Its ends do not fully match the called genes, so a read error is possible. This chain connects TRBV6-5 to TRBJ2-3; 10 bases match TRBD2. The germline V gene encodes CDR1 MNHEY and CDR2 SVGAGI. This CDR3 spans 15 amino acids. The chain's CDR3 is CAISTSGADTDTQYF. CDR3 in DNA: TGTGCCATCAGTACTAGCGGGGCCGACACAGATACGCAGTATTTT.

V is TRBV27 and J is TRBJ1-5; a weak D match, TRBD1 (5 bases). Germline assignment: CDR1 MNHEY and CDR2 SMNVEV (reference sequence). CDR3 size: 14 residues. Trimming took off 5 bases at V and 1 base at J, with 9 bases between the two ends. The CDR3 DNA reads TGTGCCAGCAGTCAGGGAAGGAGCAATCAGCCCCAGCATTTT. It codes for CASSQGRSNQPQHF.

This clone was seen once. V is TRBV6-1 and J is TRBJ1-1, with no clear D. CDR1 and CDR2 from the germline V gene are MNHNS and SASEGT. Trimming cost V 3 bases and J 2 bases, with 7 bases left between them. The CDR3 spans 13 residues. The CDR3 DNA follows: TGTGCCAGCAGTGACCAGCCTAACACTGAAGCTTTCTTT. This gives the protein CASSDQPNTEAFF.

This clone was counted at least ten times. The V gene is TRBV27, the J gene TRBJ2-2; a possible D gene is TRBD2 (5 bases). Germline V gives CDR1 MNHEY, CDR2 SMNVEV (reference sequence). Trimming pared 7 bases from V and 2 bases from J, leaving 8 bases between. The CDR3 is 13 residues long. CDR3 sequence (DNA): TGTGCCAGCACCACTAGAAACACCGGGGAGCTGTTTTTT. Protein product: CASTTRNTGELFF.

The chain is built from TRBV29-1 and TRBJ1-2; 7 bases line up with TRBD1. The trim removed 6 bases at V and 5 bases at J, leaving 9 bases unmatched. The CDR3 is 13 amino acids. Germline values: CDR1 SQVTM, CDR2 ANQGSEA. CDR3 in amino acids: CSVEADRDYGYTF. The CDR3 DNA follows: TGCAGCGTCGAGGCTGACAGGGATTATGGCTACACCTTC.

The chain recombines TRBV5-1 with TRBJ2-1; no reliable D call. V was shortened by 5 bases and J by 7 bases, with 10 bases between the two germline ends. Per germline, CDR1 SGHRS and CDR2 YFSETQ. CDR3 length: 12 residues. The DNA for the CDR3 is TGCGCCAGCAGGTCCCTTCGGAATGAGCAGTTCTTC. It encodes CASRSLRNEQFF.

This clone has only a few counts. J is TRBJ2-7 and V is TRBV7-6, with 7 bases fitting TRBD1. Germline loops: CDR1 SGHVS, CDR2 FNYEAQ. J was trimmed by 5 bases and V by 6 bases; bases with no gene match: 10. CDR3 length: 14 residues. CDR3 residues: CASSSLTGVHEQYF. CDR3 DNA: TGTGCCAGCAGTTCTTTAACAGGGGTCCACGAGCAGTACTTC.

J is TRBJ1-1 and V is TRBV7-2; D ambiguous. Between the trimmed V and J ends, which lost 0 bases and 1 base, there was a span of 6 bases. Germline values: CDR1 SGHTA, CDR2 FQGNSA. The CDR3 has 14 residues. CDR3 region: CASSLAVGNTEAFF. In nucleotides, the CDR3 is TGTGCCAGCAGCTTAGCGGTGGGGAACACTGAAGCTTTCTTT.

The chain is built from TRBV5-6 and TRBJ2-2, with 12 bases aligning to TRBD2. Germline V gene lookup returns CDR1 SGHDT and CDR2 YYEEEE. The ends lost 1 base at V and 4 bases at J; junction bases unmatched: 11. This CDR3 comprises 19 residues. CDR3 protein: CASSLPSGGARGSTGELFF. The CDR3, as DNA: TGTGCCAGCAGCTTGCCTAGCGGGGGGGCCCGAGGTAGCACCGGGGAGCTGTTTTTT.

The J gene is TRBJ2-5, the V gene TRBV2, with D perhaps TRBD1 or TRBD2 (6 bases each). The V end was cut by 9 bases, the J end by 2 bases, with 19 bases between. Germline assignment: CDR1 SNHLY and CDR2 FYNNEI. The CDR3 loop spans 15 amino acids. The CDR3 DNA is TGTGCCAGTCAAAGGGGGGAGAGGGAGCAAGAGACCCAGTACTTC. This encodes CASQRGEREQETQYF.

V gene TRBV29-1 combines with J gene TRBJ2-3, with 7 bases fitting TRBD1. From germline, CDR1 is SQVTM and CDR2 ANQGSEA. The trim removed 6 bases at V and 4 bases at J, leaving 13 bases unmatched. The CDR3 consists of 15 residues. This CDR3 reads CSVNSGTAIPDTQYF. The CDR3 nucleotides read TGCAGCGTGAACTCCGGGACAGCGATCCCAGATACGCAGTATTTT.

This CDR3 is CASRQGVLAKNIQYF. CDR3 sequence (DNA): TGCGCCAGCAGGCAGGGGGTCCTAGCCAAAAACATTCAGTACTTC. The rearrangement joins TRBV4-1 to TRBJ2-4; 7 positions agree with TRBD1. The junction had 5 bases not matched to a gene; V was cut back by 6 bases and J by 0 bases. There are 15 residues in the CDR3. Germline V CDR1 and CDR2: MGHRA, YSYEKL.

This clone was seen a handful of times. The rearrangement uses TRBV29-1 and TRBJ2-7; TRBD1 matches at 10 bases. Trimming removed 7 bases from V and 4 bases from J; junction bases left unmatched: 10. This CDR3 has 14 amino acids. CDR1 SQVTM and CDR2 ANQGSEA come from the germline V gene. The CDR3 spells CSGRPGTGAYEQYF. Here the CDR3 DNA reads TGCAGCGGAAGACCCGGGACAGGGGCGTACGAGCAGTACTTC.

This chain joins TRBV6-5 and TRBJ1-6; tentative D call: TRBD1 (5 bases). Germline lookup yields CDR1 MNHEY and CDR2 SVGAGI. The V gene lost 4 bases and the J gene lost 9 bases, with 16 bases spanning the gap. The CDR3 covers 15 residues. CDR3 sequence (DNA): TGTGCCAGCAGTTTGAGTAGGGGTAGGGGTTCACCCCTCCACTTT. Its translation is CASSLSRGRGSPLHF.

This chain joins TRBV15 and TRBJ2-1, with D unclear. The CDR3 totals 12 residues. Per germline, CDR1 LNHNV and CDR2 YYDKDF (reference sequence). Trimming took 0 bases from V and 10 from J, leaving 7 bases between them. This CDR3 is CATSRDLLEQFF. The CDR3 DNA follows: TGTGCCACCAGCAGAGATCTTCTAGAGCAGTTCTTC.

The chain employs TRBV29-1 and TRBJ2-5; 8 positions agree with TRBD1. The CDR3 spans 13 residues. The V and J ends lost 7 bases and 5 bases, in that order; junction bases with no gene match: 9. The germline V gene has CDR1 SQVTM and CDR2 ANQGSEA. CDR3 protein: CSARRGRGETQYF. As DNA, the CDR3 is TGCAGCGCTCGCAGGGGGCGAGGGGAGACCCAGTACTTC. Full variable domain (outside the CDR3, taken from reference TRBV29-1 and TRBJ2-5): SAVISQKPSRDICQRGTSLTIQCQVDSQVTMMFWYRQQPGQSLTLIATANQGSEATYESGFVIDKFPISRPNLTFSTLTVSNMSPEDSSIYLCSARRGRGETQYFGPGTRLLVL.

The chain employs TRBV29-1 and TRBJ2-7, with TRBD2 identical over 8 bases. V lost 3 bases and J lost 0; bases outside the gene matches: 4. Per germline, CDR1 SQVTM and CDR2 ANQGSEA. The CDR3 consists of 14 residues. CDR3 in DNA: TGCAGCGTTGATAGCCGGGGGGGCTCCTACGAGCAGTACTTC. Its translation: CSVDSRGGSYEQYF.

The chain carries TRBV28 and TRBJ1-1; D gene unclear. With 2 bases removed from V and 1 base from J, the gap between germline ends came to 8 bases. The CDR3 is 14 amino acids. From germline, CDR1 is MDHEN and CDR2 SYDVKM. The CDR3 DNA reads TGTGCCAGCAGTTTAGCTCGCCCGAACACTGAAGCTTTCTTT. This sequence encodes CASSLARPNTEAFF. The entire variable domain, with the rest obtained from reference TRBV28 and TRBJ1-1, is as follows: DVKVTQSSRYLVKRTGEKVFLECVQDMDHENMFWYRQDPGLGLRLIYFSYDVKMKEKGDIPEGYSVSREKKERFSLILESASTNQTSMYLCASSLARPNTEAFFGQGTRLTVV.